Following are 10 T cell receptor beta chains from one sample sequenced in a study of PD-1 blockade in classical Hodgkin lymphoma. Regarding time point: cycle 4 day 1 (C4D1), after about 6 weeks of nivolumab. Every one of the patients relapsed after autologous stem cell transplantation (brentuximab vedotin exposure was variable). The repertoire was sequenced with immunoSEQ multiplex PCR; TCRdb's copy has only in-frame clones and lacks some. The sample lists around 25,000 clones; about 80% were seen once. Sequences were derived from peripheral blood mononuclear cells (PBMCs), sampled before the fourth cycle of nivolumab. These receptors all stem from a human donor with classical Hodgkin lymphoma.

The V and J genes are TRBV28 and TRBJ1-1; TRBD1 matches 7 bases. Germline CDR1 and CDR2: MDHEN and SYDVKM. This CDR3 spans 14 amino acids. V lost 6 bases and J lost 1; bases outside the gene matches: 5. Here the CDR3 reads CASRPGQTNTEAFF. For the CDR3, the DNA is TGTGCCAGCAGGCCGGGACAGACGAACACTGAAGCTTTCTTT.

This clone is categorized as medium-sized. The chain combines TRBV5-6 with TRBJ2-1, with TRBD2 matching 7 bases. The CDR3 length is 13 residues. Trimming at V came to 6 bases and at J to 4 bases, leaving 4 bases not matched to a gene. Germline assignment: CDR1 SGHDT and CDR2 YYEEEE. CDR3: CASKGLSYNEQFF. CDR3 nucleotide sequence: TGTGCCAGCAAGGGACTAAGTTACAATGAGCAGTTCTTC.

This clone appeared many times. The DNA for the CDR3 is TGTGCCAGCAGAGCCCGACTAGCTTCAGATACGCAGTATTTT. Its translation: CASRARLASDTQYF. V and J are TRBV2 and TRBJ2-3; TRBD2 agrees at 7 bases. The germline gives CDR1 SNHLY, CDR2 FYNNEI. The CDR3 is 14 amino acids. Trimming took 6 bases from V and 4 from J; bases not matched to a gene: 7. The variable domain in full, completed from reference TRBV2 and TRBJ2-3, reads EPEVTQTPSHQVTQMGQEVILRCVPISNHLYFYWYRQILGQKVEFLVSFYNNEISEKSEIFDDQFSVERPDGSNFTLKIRSTKLEDSAMYFCASRARLASDTQYFGPGTRLTVL.

The chain couples TRBV30 to TRBJ2-7, with D perhaps TRBD1 (6 bases). V shed 1 base and J shed 1 base, with 11 bases lying between them. Germline V gene sequence: CDR1 GTSNPN, CDR2 SVGIG (reference sequence). The CDR3 loop spans 14 amino acids. Here the CDR3 reads CAWSEGGQSYEQYF. CDR3 DNA: TGTGCCTGGAGTGAGGGCGGACAGTCCTACGAGCAGTACTTC.

In this sample, this clone turned up a few times. The V call is TRBV7-3, the J call TRBJ2-1, with 14 bases aligning to TRBD2. CDR1 and CDR2 (germline): SGHTA, FQGTGA. The CDR3 sequence is 16 residues long. J was trimmed by 9 bases and V by 6 bases; bases with no gene match: 10. CDR3 residues: CASSQTSGRARSEQFF. The DNA of the CDR3 is TGTGCCAGCAGTCAGACTAGCGGGAGGGCACGGAGTGAGCAGTTCTTC.

This clone has just a few counts. V usage is TRBV2 and J usage is TRBJ2-7, with 9 bases matching TRBD1. V gave up 7 bases and J gave up 6 bases; unmatched junction bases: 10. Germline CDR1 SNHLY, CDR2 FYNNEI. This CDR3 has 14 amino acids. The CDR3 region has the DNA TGTGCCAGCACGCTGCGGGACAGGGCACTCGAGCAGTACTTC. As protein: CASTLRDRALEQYF.

The chain is built from TRBV5-1 and TRBJ2-7; no reliable D call. The V gene's germline CDR1 is SGHRS and CDR2 YFSETQ. This CDR3 is 14 amino acids long. The ends were cut back, 0 bases at V and 4 bases at J, with 11 bases in the middle. This CDR3 is CASSLGQSKYEQYF. Here the CDR3 DNA reads TGCGCCAGCAGCTTGGGACAATCTAAGTACGAGCAGTACTTC. Based on the CDR3 plus reference TRBV5-1 and TRBJ2-7, the full variable domain is KAGVTQTPRYLIKTRGQQVTLSCSPISGHRSVSWYQQTPGQGLQFLFEYFSETQRNKGNFPGRFSGRQFSNSRSEMNVSTLELGDSALYLCASSLGQSKYEQYFGPGTRLTVT.

The chain uses TRBV7-6 and TRBJ2-7, with 15 nucleotides matching TRBD2. CDR1 SGHVS and CDR2 FNYEAQ come from the germline V gene. The ends lost 5 bases at V and 3 bases at J; junction bases unmatched: 8. The CDR3 has 17 amino acids. The chain's CDR3 is CASSAGLAGGGGYEQYF. The DNA of the CDR3 is TGTGCCAGCAGCGCCGGACTAGCGGGAGGGGGAGGCTACGAGCAGTACTTC. Full variable domain (remainder filled in from reference TRBV7-6 and TRBJ2-7): GAGVSQSPRYKVTKRGQDVALRCDPISGHVSLYWYRQALGQGPEFLTYFNYEAQQDKSGLPNDRFSAERPEGSISTLTIQRTEQRDSAMYRCASSAGLAGGGGYEQYFGPGTRLTVT.

The chain links TRBV18 to TRBJ2-3; TRBD2 might be the D (5 bases). The CDR3 loop spans 14 amino acids. Germline V gene lookup returns CDR1 KGHSH and CDR2 LQKENI. V was trimmed by 1 base and J by 2 bases, leaving 7 bases between them. CDR3 in DNA: TGTGCCAGCTCACCACTAGCGCCCACAGATACGCAGTATTTT. Its translation is CASSPLAPTDTQYF.

By its share, this clone is medium-sized (0.01 to 0.1%). Other DNA sequences in this specimen translate into the identical CDR3. The V gene is TRBV10-3, the J gene TRBJ2-2; no clear D. Germline CDR1 is ENHRY and CDR2 is SYGVKD. Trimming stripped 6 bases from V and 5 bases from J, with 13 bases between. There are 14 residues in the CDR3. The DNA for the CDR3 is TGTGCCATCAGGAGACAAGGAGCTACCGGGGAGCTGTTTTTT. Protein sequence: CAIRRQGATGELFF.